This T cell receptor beta chain came from a study of blood T cells in healthy people across ages. Only a few counts were recorded for this clonotype. The authors ran a second PCR of about 7 to 11 cycles using a sample-barcoded 5' primer and a J-beta primer mix. TCRdb called the 5' RACE reads again in MiXCR, with one record for every CDR3 protein. This sample has 650,000 to 800,000 distinct CDR3 sequences, with 40% to 50% found just once. The sequence was obtained from a man between 60 and 75 years old in good health. Sequencing was performed on blood.

CDR3 bases: TGTGCCACCTCGAGGGTCCACAATGAGCAGTTCTTC. This encodes CATSRVHNEQFF. This chain joins TRBV27 and TRBJ2-1, with D possibly matching TRBD2 (5 bases). The germline CDR1 and CDR2 sequences are MNHEY and SMNVEV (reference sequence). V was trimmed by 10 bases and J by 5 bases, leaving 12 bases between them. CDR3 length equals 12 residues.